This passage covers 14 T cell receptor beta chains from one sample sequenced in a study of cytomegalovirus exposure and HLA in healthy donors. The repertoire was sequenced with immunoSEQ multiplex PCR; TCRdb's copy has only in-frame clones and lacks some. The top ten hold approximately 1.2% of the sample, which has roughly 330,000 clones, about nine tenths seen once. Sequencing was performed on PBMCs. The receptor source for this set is a woman in her 30s in good health and CMV-seropositive.

This chain joins TRBV18 and TRBJ2-5, with D hard to call. The length of the CDR3 is 14 residues. The V end was cut by 2 bases, the J end by 1 base, with 8 bases between. Germline CDR1 KGHSH, CDR2 LQKENI. The CDR3: CASSPSYTQETQYF. The CDR3 bases are TGTGCCAGCTCACCAAGCTATACCCAAGAGACCCAGTACTTC. Filled out from reference TRBV18 and TRBJ2-5, the complete variable domain reads NAGVMQNPRHLVRRRGQEARLRCSPMKGHSHVYWYRQLPEEGLKFMVYLQKENIIDESGMPKERFSAEFPKEGPSILRIQQVVRGDSAAYFCASSPSYTQETQYFGPGTRLLVL.

The rearrangement uses TRBV9 and TRBJ2-5; no firm D call. CDR3 length: 15 residues. Germline loops: CDR1 SGDLS, CDR2 YYNGEE. Trimming left V 6 bases short and J 5 bases short, with 20 bases between. The CDR3, as DNA: TGTGCCAGCAAACGTTCCGAGCTAGGACGGGAGACCCAGTACTTC. Protein sequence: CASKRSELGRETQYF.

CDR3 region: CASRANINYGYTF. In DNA, the CDR3 is TGTGCCAGCAGAGCCAACATAAACTATGGCTACACCTTC. The chain joins TRBV25-1 to TRBJ1-2; D gene uncertain. The V end was cut by 6 bases, the J end by 2 bases, with 10 bases between. Per the germline V gene, CDR1 is MGHDK and CDR2 is SYGVNS. The CDR3 is made up of 13 amino acids.

The chain uses TRBV14 and TRBJ2-3, with 12 bases matching TRBD2. The V and J ends lost 5 bases and 0 bases, in that order; junction bases with no gene match: 9. Germline CDR1 and CDR2: SGHDN and FVKESK. The CDR3 runs 18 residues. CDR3 bases: TGTGCCAGCAGCAAAGGACTAGCGGGGTCTCTTAGCACAGATACGCAGTATTTT. Protein product: CASSKGLAGSLSTDTQYF.

In its sample, this clone was seen once. The chain carries TRBV30 and TRBJ2-1; D remains ambiguous. V lost 4 bases and J lost 8, with 21 bases in between. The CDR3 sequence is 15 residues long. CDR1 is GTSNPN and CDR2 is SVGIG in the germline V gene (reference sequence). The CDR3 sequence: CAWIFKGQSFYEQFF. The CDR3 DNA is TGTGCCTGGATTTTTAAGGGCCAATCTTTCTATGAGCAGTTCTTC. Full variable domain (remainder filled in from reference TRBV30 and TRBJ2-1): SQTIHQWPATLVQPVGSPLSLECTVEGTSNPNLYWYRQAAGRGLQLLFYSVGIGQISSEVPQNLSASRPQDRQFILSSKKLLLSDSGFYLCAWIFKGQSFYEQFFGPGTRLTVL.

The rearrangement uses TRBV10-2 and TRBJ1-2, with 8 bases lining up with TRBD1. V lost 8 bases, J lost 4 bases, and 12 bases stayed unmatched. Germline V gene data show CDR1 as WSHSY and CDR2 as SAAADI. The CDR3 contains 15 residues. Written as DNA, the CDR3 is TGCGCCAGCTTACATACCGGGACAGGAGCCTATGGCTACACCTTC. It specifies CASLHTGTGAYGYTF.

This chain links TRBV6-5 with TRBJ1-1; weak D call: TRBD1 (5 bases). This CDR3 has 12 residues. V lost 4 bases to trimming and J lost 6 bases, with 9 bases between them. Germline V lookup: CDR1 MNHEY, CDR2 SVGAGI. The CDR3 bases are TGTGCCAGCAGTTCCCGGGACTCTGAAGCTTTCTTT. Translated, it gives CASSSRDSEAFF.

The chain is built from TRBV7-9 and TRBJ2-7; 11 bases agree with TRBD2. The CDR3 extends over 14 amino acids. J lost 5 bases, V lost 6 bases, and 6 bases had no gene match. CDR1 is SEHNR, CDR2 FQNEAQ, per germline (reference sequence). CDR3 bases: TGTGCCAGCAGTAAACTAGCGGGAGTCAACGAGCAGTACTTC. As protein: CASSKLAGVNEQYF.

The J gene is TRBJ1-2, the V gene TRBV7-9; 8 bases align to TRBD1. With V trimmed by 2 bases and J by 4 bases, 6 bases remained unmatched. The CDR3 is 15 residues long. Germline V CDR1 and CDR2: SEHNR, FQNEAQ (reference sequence). Written as DNA, the CDR3 is TGTGCCAGCAGCTTACAGGGGGCTTTGGGCTATGGCTACACCTTC. The encoded protein is CASSLQGALGYGYTF.

The chain recombines TRBV7-8 with TRBJ1-1; D call uncertain. There are 14 residues in the CDR3. V was cut by 5 bases and J by 1 base, with 11 bases left in between. CDR1 and CDR2 from the germline V gene are SGHVS and FQNEAQ. Here the CDR3 reads CASSLPPTNTEAFF. CDR3 nucleotides: TGTGCCAGCAGCCTACCTCCAACGAACACTGAAGCTTTCTTT.

V gene TRBV5-8 combines with J gene TRBJ2-7; D remains unclear. The CDR3 is made up of 13 amino acids. CDR1 is SGHTS and CDR2 is YDEGEE in the germline V gene. Trimming removed 4 bases from V and 6 bases from J, with 14 bases in between. In nucleotides, the CDR3 is TGTGCCAGCAGCCGATTCCCTTTCGGCGAGCAGTACTTC. Its translation is CASSRFPFGEQYF.

CDR3: CSVVAGVGEQYF. The CDR3 nucleotides read TGCAGCGTTGTAGCGGGAGTGGGCGAGCAGTACTTC. This chain joins TRBV29-1 and TRBJ2-7; 9 bases agree with TRBD2. CDR3 length: 12 amino acids. CDR1 and CDR2 (germline): SQVTM, ANQGSEA. Trimming cost V 4 bases and J 6 bases; bases outside gene matches: 4.

The chain couples TRBV5-1 to TRBJ2-5; D is ambiguous. Trimming removed 0 bases at V and 5 bases at J, with 5 bases between. The CDR3 runs 12 residues. Germline lookup yields CDR1 SGHRS and CDR2 YFSETQ. The CDR3 loop is CASSLAGETQYF. In DNA, the CDR3 is TGCGCCAGCAGCTTGGCCGGGGAGACCCAGTACTTC. The variable domain in full, with the rest retrieved from reference TRBV5-1 and TRBJ2-5, is KAGVTQTPRYLIKTRGQQVTLSCSPISGHRSVSWYQQTPGQGLQFLFEYFSETQRNKGNFPGRFSGRQFSNSRSEMNVSTLELGDSALYLCASSLAGETQYFGPGTRLLVL.

This clone occurred once. The rearrangement links TRBV2 to TRBJ1-1; D gene unclear. This CDR3 comprises 14 residues. The V gene's germline CDR1 is SNHLY and CDR2 FYNNEI. Trimming took 3 bases from V and 7 from J, leaving 15 bases between them. Here the CDR3 DNA reads TGTGCCAGCAGTGACCCTCGAGACACGCTTGAAGCTTTCTTT. Protein product: CASSDPRDTLEAFF. The whole variable domain, remainder taken from reference TRBV2 and TRBJ1-1, is EPEVTQTPSHQVTQMGQEVILRCVPISNHLYFYWYRQILGQKVEFLVSFYNNEISEKSEIFDDQFSVERPDGSNFTLKIRSTKLEDSAMYFCASSDPRDTLEAFFGQGTRLTVV.